This TCR beta chain stems from a study of shared T cell receptors in the human thymus (dated by TCRdb to the early 2020s). With regard to the full study: The study examined how self-reactive, shared T-cell receptor alpha chains are generated in the human thymus.

Libraries were made using the immunoSEQ multiplex PCR assay. The source is immuneACCESS, and TCRdb retained only in-frame sequences with V and J called. Part of the clones is not carried over; for the studies checked, unresolved V genes explain less than half of this, and the remainder is unexplained. Within this sample are over 450,000 clones, with 78% of them counted one time only. The ten top clones hold more than 0.01% of the sample. Remarks on this clone: This clone's antigen is unknown. No clone much larger than this one lies a single base away; base qualities are absent.

The germline V and J ends show losses of 2 bases and 5 bases respectively, and no gene match explains 10 bases of the junction. CDR1 and CDR2, looked up from the germline V gene, are SGDLS and YYNGEE. From the cysteine up to the phenylalanine, the CDR3 has a length of 17 residues. The sequence is cut down to CDR3 DNA, 51 bases in frame from base 1. Another study also made use of these data, one on human thymus T cells. The second study's authors report: The donors were immunologically healthy infants in Finland who had open corrective cardiac surgery for congenital heart defects. Thymus tissue was collected as surgical resects that were removed during corrective cardiac surgery. Both the thymic and the peripheral blood repertoires appeared to show biased V and J gene segment usage. According to the related research, thymic TCR repertoires were highly overlapping among unrelated individuals. TCR alpha and beta repertoires from roughly 8 infant thymus samples and four related peripheral blood samples were characterized in the study. Donor ages ranged from about 7 to 244 days, and the cohort comprised about six male and two female infants. After being mechanically released from the tissue, thymocytes were kept at -70 degrees C in pellets of about 8.5-30 million cells. Genomic DNA was extracted from frozen cell pellets with a QIAsymphony instrument. TCRB and TCRAD loci were amplified from a standardized quantity of quality-controlled genomic DNA using the immunoSEQ multiplex PCR assay. The V(D)J region was spanned by amplicons of a length sufficient to cover the CDR3 and to identify V and J genes. The commercial immunoSEQ service was used to sequence amplicons on an Illumina platform. Corrections for primer bias and sequencing errors followed previously described methods, while TCRAD and TCRB definitions were based on the IMGT database. Analysis of the repertoires was done with immunoSEQ Analyzer 3.0 and VDJTools and included basic statistics, V/J segment usage, diversity estimates, rarefaction and pairwise overlap. To estimate diversity, the Chao1, ChaoE, Efron-Thisted, Shannon and inverse Simpson indices were applied, and diversity was also estimated on datasets down-sampled to the smallest sample. Repertoire overlap was determined by strict matching of CDR3 nucleotide sequence, V gene and J gene, and Jaccard-based multidimensional scaling clustering was applied. On average, roughly 740,000 unique TCRB clonotypes were obtained from thymus samples, compared with 70,000 to 90,000 from blood samples.

Input material: thymocytes. The clonotype originates from a boy less than two years old with a congenital heart defect. Donor details come from another sample of the same person, matched by shared clones. The receptor chain draws on TRBV9 and TRBJ2-4, with 10 bases aligning to TRBD2. Here the CDR3 is given as CASSVPMGAGGENIQYF. The nucleotide sequence is TGTGCCAGCAGCGTCCCGATGGGAGCGGGAGGGGAAAACATTCAGTACTTC.